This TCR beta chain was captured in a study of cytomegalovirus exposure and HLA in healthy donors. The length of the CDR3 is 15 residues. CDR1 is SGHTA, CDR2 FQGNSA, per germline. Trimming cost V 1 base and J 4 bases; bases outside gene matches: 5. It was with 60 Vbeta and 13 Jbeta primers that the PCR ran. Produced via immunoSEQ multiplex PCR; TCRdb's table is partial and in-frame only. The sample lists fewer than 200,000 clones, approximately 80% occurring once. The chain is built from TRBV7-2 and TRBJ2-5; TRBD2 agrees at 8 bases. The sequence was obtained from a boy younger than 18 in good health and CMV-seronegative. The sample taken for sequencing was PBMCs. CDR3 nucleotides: TGTGCCAGCAGCTTAGAGGGCGGGAGGCCAGAGACCCAGTACTTC. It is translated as CASSLEGGRPETQYF.